The sample holds a few counts of the clone carrying this TCR beta chain. What it binds is not known. The CDR3 is 14 residues long. CDR1 is MRHNA and CDR2 is SNTAGT in the germline V gene. With 2 bases clipped from V and 4 bases from J, the junction kept 1 base outside the gene matches. The sample originates from a study of long-term antiretroviral therapy in people with HIV. Study-wide findings and caveats: Comparison with controls showed narrower CDR3 length ranges in HIV repertoires. In samples taken after ART, diversity increased but remained below transplant donor control levels.

An immunoSEQ assay, version v3.0, was performed at survey level. Sequencing targeted 40,000-50,000 T-cell genomes per sample. Generated by immunoSEQ multiplex PCR, the TCRdb table keeps only in-frame clones and is missing some. The table has some 30,000 clones, more than 85% seen once. The material sequenced was unsorted PBMCs, taken 2 years after starting antiretroviral therapy. The rearrangement joins TRBV6-4 to TRBJ2-2; 7 bases map to TRBD2. The TCR originated in a man between 50 and 59 years old with HIV. The CDR3 DNA reads TGTGCCAGCAGTGACGCTAGCGGCACCGGGGAGCTGTTTTTT. As protein: CASSDASGTGELFF.